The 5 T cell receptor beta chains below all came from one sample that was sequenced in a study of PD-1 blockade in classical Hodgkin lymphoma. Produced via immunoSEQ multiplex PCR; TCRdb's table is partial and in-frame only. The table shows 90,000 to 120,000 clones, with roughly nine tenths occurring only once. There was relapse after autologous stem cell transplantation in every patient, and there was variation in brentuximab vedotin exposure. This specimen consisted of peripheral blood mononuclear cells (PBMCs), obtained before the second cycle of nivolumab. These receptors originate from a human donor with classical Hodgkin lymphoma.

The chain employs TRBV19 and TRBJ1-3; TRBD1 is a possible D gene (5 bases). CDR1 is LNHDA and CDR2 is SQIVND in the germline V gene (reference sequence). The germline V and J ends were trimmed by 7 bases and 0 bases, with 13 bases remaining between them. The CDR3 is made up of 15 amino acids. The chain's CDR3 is CASTLAGTSGNTIYF. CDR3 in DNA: TGTGCCAGTACCCTAGCAGGGACCTCTGGAAACACCATATATTTT. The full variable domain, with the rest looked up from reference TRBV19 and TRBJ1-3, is DGGITQSPKYLFRKEGQNVTLSCEQNLNHDAMYWYRQDPGQGLRLIYYSQIVNDFQKGDIAEGYSVSREKKESFPLTVTSAQKNPTAFYLCASTLAGTSGNTIYFGEGSWLTVV.

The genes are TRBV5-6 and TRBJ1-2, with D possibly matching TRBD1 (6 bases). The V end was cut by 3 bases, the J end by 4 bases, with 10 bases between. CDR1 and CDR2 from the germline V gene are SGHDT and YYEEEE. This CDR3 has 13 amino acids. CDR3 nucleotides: TGTGCCAGCAGCTCCTACAGGGTCTATGGCTACACCTTC. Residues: CASSSYRVYGYTF. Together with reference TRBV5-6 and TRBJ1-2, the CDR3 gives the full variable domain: DAGVTQSPTHLIKTRGQQVTLRCSPKSGHDTVSWYQQALGQGPQFIFQYYEEEERQRGNFPDRFSGHQFPNYSSELNVNALLLGDSALYLCASSSYRVYGYTFGSGTRLTVV.

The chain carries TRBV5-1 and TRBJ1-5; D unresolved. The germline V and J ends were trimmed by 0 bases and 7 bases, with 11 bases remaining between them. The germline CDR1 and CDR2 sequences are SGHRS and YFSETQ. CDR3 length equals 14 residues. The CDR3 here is CASSLAGDGQPQHF. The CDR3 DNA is TGCGCCAGCAGCTTGGCGGGAGACGGACAGCCCCAGCATTTT.

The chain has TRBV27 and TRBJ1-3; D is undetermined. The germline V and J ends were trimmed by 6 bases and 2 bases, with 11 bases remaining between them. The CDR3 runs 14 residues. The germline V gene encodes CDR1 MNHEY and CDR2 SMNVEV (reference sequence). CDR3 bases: TGTGCCAGCAGCCTCCGGGCCGCTGGAAACACCATATATTTT. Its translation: CASSLRAAGNTIYF.

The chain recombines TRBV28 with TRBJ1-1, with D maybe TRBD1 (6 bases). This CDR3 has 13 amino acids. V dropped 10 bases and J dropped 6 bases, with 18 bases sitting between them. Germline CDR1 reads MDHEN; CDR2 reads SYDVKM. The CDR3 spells CATTRDRISEAFF. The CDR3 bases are TGTGCCACTACTCGTGACAGGATATCTGAAGCTTTCTTT.